This T cell receptor beta chain was sequenced for a study of T cells after yellow fever vaccination. Study conclusions and caveats: Clonotypes found in both CD4 and CD8 compartments made up a small share.

This clonotype was seen only a few times. As yet, its antigen is unknown. TCRdb re-analysed the 5' RACE reads in MiXCR, keeping a single row per CDR3 protein. The repertoire has about 360,000 distinct CDR3 sequences, 6.2% of them found once; the top ten carry approximately 16%. The sequence came from a young man who received the YFV17D yellow fever vaccine. The sequencing used PBMCs, collected 5 days after the yellow fever booster vaccination.

The CDR3 DNA is TGTGCCAGCAGCATACGACAGGACCCAAACAATGAGCAGTTCTTC. Encoded protein: CASSIRQDPNNEQFF. The J gene is TRBJ2-1, the V gene TRBV3-1; D perhaps matches TRBD1 (6 bases). CDR3 size: 15 residues. CDR1 LGHDT and CDR2 YNNKEL come from the germline V gene (reference sequence). Trimming pared 5 bases from V and 5 bases from J, leaving 16 bases between.